The following is a T cell receptor beta chain sequence with its context. The data stem from a study of cytomegalovirus exposure and HLA in healthy donors. The CDR3 contains 11 residues. Trimming pared 6 bases from V and 1 base from J, leaving 3 bases between. Looked up from germline, CDR1 is MNHEY and CDR2 is SMNVEV (reference sequence). This PCR relied on a set of 60 Vbeta primers and 13 Jbeta primers. Profiling relied on immunoSEQ multiplex PCR, and the TCRdb table lists in-frame clones only, not all of them. The sample holds fewer than 200,000 clones; roughly 80% are singletons and the top ten take around 0.8%.

The J gene is TRBJ2-5, the V gene TRBV27; D not certain. The sequenced sample consisted of PBMCs. The TCR comes from a woman between 18 and 29 years old in good health and CMV-seronegative. The chain's CDR3 is CASRLQETQYF. Written as DNA, the CDR3 is TGTGCCAGCAGACTCCAAGAGACCCAGTACTTC.